The source of this T cell receptor (beta chain) is a study of T cell changes during pregnancy in multiple sclerosis. Trimming removed 3 bases from V and 5 bases from J, with 13 bases in between. The CDR3 extends over 14 amino acids. The germline CDR1 and CDR2 sequences are SEHNR and FQNEAQ (reference sequence). Sequencing used immunoSEQ multiplex PCR; TCRdb keeps in-frame clones, though not all of them. Here the sample spans approximately 100,000 clones, about 94% being singletons. This receptor was identified in a female donor with multiple sclerosis, enrolled in a pregnancy study. The J gene is TRBJ2-5, the V gene TRBV7-9; a possible D gene is TRBD1 (7 bases). The sample in question was peripheral blood, obtained before pregnancy. This CDR3 reads CASSFQGGEETQYF. DNA of the CDR3: TGTGCCAGCAGCTTCCAGGGGGGAGAGGAGACCCAGTACTTC.